This is a list of T cell receptor beta chains from one sample in a study of blood T cell repertoires in COVID-19. Assay: immunoSEQ multiplex PCR; the TCRdb copy retains only in-frame clones and omits some. The sample carries about 250,000 clones, 70% to 85% recorded once. The sample was peripheral blood. The receptors here all came from a woman in her 40s with active or convalescent COVID-19. Both conserved end residues are part of each CDR3. A D gene is named only where the DNA matches it firmly. The size entry is marked missing in some rows and otherwise reads once, few, many or a size class.

>15|NA|TRBV7-3|TRBJ1-1|NA
CASSTKSGRRTEAFF
TGTGCCAGCAGCACTAAATCGGGGAGGCGAACTGAAGCTTTCTTT
>13|TRBD1|TRBV29-1|TRBJ2-5|NA
CSVTGQGQETQYF
TGCAGCGTGACCGGACAGGGCCAAGAGACCCAGTACTTC
>12|NA|TRBV12-3/TRBV12-4|TRBJ2-2|few
CASSRNGGELFF
TGTGCCAGCAGCCGTAACGGCGGGGAGCTGTTTTTT
>11|NA|TRBV30|TRBJ1-2|NA
CAWEGGYGYTF
TGTGCCTGGGAGGGGGGGTATGGCTACACCTTC
>14|TRBD1|TRBV7-8|TRBJ1-5|NA
CASSLGRGNQPQHF
TGTGCCAGCAGCTTAGGCAGGGGGAATCAGCCCCAGCATTTT
>13|TRBD2|TRBV11-2|TRBJ2-7|NA
CASSPGLAYEQYF
TGTGCCAGCAGCCCGGGACTAGCCTACGAGCAGTACTTC
>15|NA|TRBV4-2|TRBJ1-5|once
CASSQESGSPQPQHF
TGTGCCAGCAGCCAAGAATCGGGATCTCCGCAGCCCCAGCATTTT
>15|NA|TRBV6-5|TRBJ2-3|NA
CASSPSGLTTDTQYF
TGTGCCAGCAGTCCCTCCGGTCTTACCACAGATACGCAGTATTTT
>17|TRBD1|TRBV6-2/TRBV6-3|TRBJ2-7|many
CASSYLVRDREDYEQYF
TGTGCCAGCAGTTATTTGGTGCGGGACAGGGAGGACTACGAGCAGTACTTC
>14|TRBD1|TRBV5-4|TRBJ2-2|NA
CASSFQGATGELFF
TGTGCCAGCAGCTTCCAGGGGGCCACCGGGGAGCTGTTTTTT
>14|NA|TRBV18|TRBJ1-2|NA
CASSPDRQAYGYTF
TGTGCCAGCTCACCCGATCGACAGGCCTATGGCTACACCTTC
>13|TRBD2|TRBV15|TRBJ2-1|NA
CATSITSADEQFF
TGTGCCACCAGCATAACTAGCGCGGATGAGCAGTTCTTC
>18|TRBD1|TRBV27|TRBJ2-3|NA
CASSLFNPGTGGPDTQYF
TGTGCCAGCAGTTTATTCAACCCTGGGACAGGGGGTCCAGATACGCAGTATTTT
>16|TRBD2|TRBV14|TRBJ2-5|few
CASSQVSGGYQETQYF
TGTGCCAGCAGCCAAGTCAGCGGGGGGTACCAAGAGACCCAGTACTTC
>15|TRBD2|TRBV5-1|TRBJ2-2|few
CASRELAANTGELFF
TGCGCCAGCAGGGAACTAGCGGCGAACACCGGGGAGCTGTTTTTT
>14|NA|TRBV3-1/TRBV3-2|TRBJ2-2|NA
CASSPLRATGELFF
TGTGCCAGCAGCCCCCTCAGGGCCACCGGGGAGCTGTTTTTT
>16|TRBD1|TRBV4-1|TRBJ1-4|NA
CASSQTRTGGYEKLFF
TGCGCCAGCAGCCAGACCAGGACAGGGGGGTATGAAAAACTGTTTTTT
>16|TRBD2|TRBV4-1|TRBJ2-4|once
CASSQTTLAGVNIQYF
TGCGCCAGCAGCCAGACCACCCTAGCGGGGGTAAACATTCAGTACTTC
>12|TRBD1|TRBV7-2|TRBJ1-2|NA
CASSPTGGGYTF
TGTGCCAGCAGCCCCACAGGGGGGGGCTACACCTTC
>14|NA|TRBV19|TRBJ2-5|NA
CASSSPGLQETQYF
TGTGCCAGTAGTTCTCCGGGACTTCAAGAGACCCAGTACTTC
>13|NA|TRBV6-1|TRBJ1-5|few
CASSDRSNQPQHF
TGTGCCAGCAGTGACAGGAGCAATCAGCCCCAGCATTTT
>14|NA|TRBV3-1/TRBV3-2|TRBJ2-3|few
CASSPRTGTDTQYF
TGTGCCAGCAGCCCACGGACAGGCACAGATACGCAGTATTTT
>14|NA|TRBV19|TRBJ1-1|NA
CASSLRASVTEAFF
TGTGCCAGTAGCCTCAGGGCCTCCGTTACTGAAGCTTTCTTT
>15|NA|TRBV9|TRBJ1-1|NA
CASSFLLQGDTEAFF
TGTGCCAGCAGCTTTCTATTACAGGGAGACACTGAAGCTTTCTTT
>11|NA|TRBV28|TRBJ2-7|NA
CASSSDSKVLF
TGTGCCAGCAGTTCGGACAGTAAAGTTCTTTTC
>15|NA|TRBV10-3|TRBJ2-2|NA
CAISDRGLTTGELFF
TGTGCCATCAGTGATAGAGGGTTGACCACCGGGGAGCTGTTTTTT
>13|NA|TRBV18|TRBJ2-1|NA
CASSPSSPNEQFF
TGTGCCAGCTCACCTTCCTCCCCCAATGAGCAGTTCTTC
>14|NA|TRBV3-1/TRBV3-2|TRBJ1-1|NA
CASSQGGGRTEAFF
TGTGCCAGCAGCCAAGGGGGGGGACGGACTGAAGCTTTCTTT
>13|TRBD1|TRBV7-3|TRBJ1-1|NA
CASRGQGKGEAFF
TGTGCCAGCCGTGGACAGGGGAAAGGTGAAGCTTTCTTT
>13|NA|TRBV14|TRBJ1-1|NA
CASSQDLRSEAFF
TGTGCCAGCAGCCAAGATCTGAGGTCCGAGGCTTTCTTT
>17|TRBD1|TRBV5-4|TRBJ1-6|NA
CASSLGQGASVNSPLHF
TGTGCCAGCAGCTTGGGACAGGGGGCCTCTGTTAATTCACCCCTCCACTTT
>15|NA|TRBV5-4|TRBJ2-1|few
CASSLESRRGNEQFF
TGTGCCAGCAGCTTGGAGTCGCGCCGCGGGAATGAGCAGTTCTTC
>12|NA|TRBV9|TRBJ2-2|NA
CASSPRTGELFF
TGTGCCAGCAGCCCCCGGACCGGGGAGCTGTTTTTT
>15|TRBD2|TRBV2|TRBJ2-3|NA
CASVEESAGLDTQYF
TGTGCCAGTGTAGAGGAGTCAGCGGGGTTAGATACGCAGTATTTT
>13|TRBD1|TRBV7-9|TRBJ1-2|NA
CASSIGQGYGYTF
TGTGCCAGCAGCATAGGACAGGGCTATGGCTACACCTTC
>16|TRBD1|TRBV5-1|TRBJ1-6|NA
CASSLTIGTANSPLHF
TGCGCCAGCAGCTTGACTATCGGGACAGCTAATTCACCCCTCCACTTT
>18|TRBD2|TRBV7-3|TRBJ2-3|NA
CASSLNPSGGGLTDTQYF
TGTGCCAGCAGCTTAAACCCTAGCGGGGGGGGACTCACAGATACGCAGTATTTT
>16|TRBD1|TRBV29-1|TRBJ2-5|NA
CSGTGGWETFLETQYF
TGCAGCGGCACAGGGGGCTGGGAAACCTTTTTAGAGACCCAGTACTTC
>14|NA|TRBV5-1|TRBJ1-1|NA
CASSFALMNTEAFF
TGCGCCAGCAGCTTCGCACTTATGAACACTGAAGCTTTCTTT
>14|TRBD1|TRBV18|TRBJ2-2|NA
CASCRQGRTGELFF
TGTGCCAGCTGCCGACAGGGGCGAACCGGGGAGCTGTTTTTT
>14|NA|TRBV3-1/TRBV3-2|TRBJ1-2|once
CASSQGSAGSGYTF
TGTGCCAGCAGCCAAGGCTCGGCGGGAAGTGGCTACACCTTC
>14|NA|TRBV5-1|TRBJ1-1|NA
CASSLWPENTEAFF
TGCGCCAGCAGCTTGTGGCCAGAGAACACTGAAGCTTTCTTT
>14|NA|TRBV5-1|TRBJ1-1|NA
CASSLGGARTEAFF
TGCGCCAGCAGCTTGGGTGGGGCGAGAACTGAAGCTTTCTTT
>15|NA|TRBV30|TRBJ1-1|NA
CAWSVIQGTKTEAFF
TGTGCCTGGAGTGTAATCCAGGGAACAAAAACTGAAGCTTTCTTT
>17|NA|TRBV19|TRBJ1-5|NA
CASSIAQGYYSNQPQHF
TGTGCCAGTAGTATAGCTCAGGGCTATTATAGCAATCAGCCCCAGCATTTT
>13|NA|TRBV10-1|TRBJ1-4|few
CASRPDSNEKLFF
TGCGCCAGCAGGCCGGACAGTAATGAAAAACTGTTTTTT
>12|NA|TRBV28|TRBJ2-5|NA
CATRGLLATQYF
TGTGCCACTAGGGGACTGCTTGCGACCCAGTACTTC
>12|NA|TRBV30|TRBJ1-5|NA
CAWSLETGPQHF
TGTGCCTGGAGTCTGGAGACTGGGCCCCAGCATTTT
>16|TRBD1|TRBV9|TRBJ2-1|NA
CASSGHRGPSYNEQFF
TGTGCCAGCAGCGGACACAGGGGGCCCTCCTACAATGAGCAGTTCTTC
>15|NA|TRBV10-3|TRBJ1-4|NA
CAISDSQVPNEKLFF
TGTGCCATCAGTGATTCTCAGGTCCCTAATGAAAAACTGTTTTTT
>16|TRBD1|TRBV15|TRBJ2-1|NA
CATSRDQGTGGNEQFF
TGTGCCACCAGCAGAGATCAAGGGACAGGGGGCAATGAGCAGTTCTTC
>17|NA|TRBV7-8|TRBJ1-6|NA
CASSLAPQALGNSPLHF
TGTGCCAGCAGCTTAGCGCCACAGGCGCTAGGTAATTCACCCCTCCACTTT
>15|TRBD1|TRBV27|TRBJ1-2|NA
CASSKGQGGMGGYTF
TGTGCCAGCAGCAAGGGACAGGGGGGGATGGGGGGCTACACCTTC
>13|NA|TRBV5-6|TRBJ2-1|NA
CASSLLGSDEQFF
TGTGCCAGCAGCCTTCTTGGTAGCGATGAGCAGTTCTTC
>13|NA|TRBV2|TRBJ1-3|NA
CASSQYIGNTIYF
TGTGCCAGCAGTCAATACATTGGAAACACCATATATTTT
>11|NA|TRBV28|TRBJ1-5|NA
CASSFEWPQHF
TGTGCCAGCAGTTTCGAGTGGCCCCAGCATTTT
>13|TRBD1|TRBV6-5|TRBJ1-2|NA
CASSKDRDGGYTF
TGTGCCAGCAGTAAGGACAGGGATGGCGGCTACACCTTC
>15|TRBD2|TRBV6-5|TRBJ2-3|NA
CASSRLALNTDTQYF
TGTGCCAGCAGTCGACTAGCTCTTAACACAGATACGCAGTATTTT
>11|NA|TRBV6-5|TRBJ1-2|once
CATDKNYGYTF
TGTGCCACCGACAAGAACTATGGCTACACCTTC